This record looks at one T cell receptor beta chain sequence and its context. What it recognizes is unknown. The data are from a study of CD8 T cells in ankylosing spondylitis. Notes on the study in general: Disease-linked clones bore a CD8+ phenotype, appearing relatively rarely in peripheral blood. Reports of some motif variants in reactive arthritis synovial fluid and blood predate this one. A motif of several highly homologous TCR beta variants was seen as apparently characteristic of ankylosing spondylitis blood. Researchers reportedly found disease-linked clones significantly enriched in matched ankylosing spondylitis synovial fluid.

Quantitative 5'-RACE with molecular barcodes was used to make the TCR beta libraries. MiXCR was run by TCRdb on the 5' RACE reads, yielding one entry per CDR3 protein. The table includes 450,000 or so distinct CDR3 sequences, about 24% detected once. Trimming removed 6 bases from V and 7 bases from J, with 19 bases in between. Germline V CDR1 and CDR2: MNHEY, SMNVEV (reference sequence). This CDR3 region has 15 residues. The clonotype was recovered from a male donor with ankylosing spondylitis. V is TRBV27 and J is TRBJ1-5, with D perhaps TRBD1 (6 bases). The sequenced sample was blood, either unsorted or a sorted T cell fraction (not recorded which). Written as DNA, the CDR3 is TGTGCCAGCAGCCCGGACAGTTGGGGGGAGCAGCCCCAGCATTTT. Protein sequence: CASSPDSWGEQPQHF.